This TCR beta chain originates from a study of regulatory T cells in long-lasting Graves disease (dated by TCRdb to the early 2020s). Describing the broader study: In the newly diagnosed Graves' disease group, patients had been taking antithyroid drugs for less than 3 months. Patients with persistent Graves' disease were compared with patients with newly diagnosed Graves' disease using TCR sequencing and RNA sequencing of peripheral blood. The study took place in China and was registered as a clinical trial. TCR sequencing covered approximately 13 persistent and approximately 20 newly diagnosed Graves' disease patients, approximately 33 samples in total. Points the paper makes about the study in general: Because the primary lesion, thyroid tissue, could not be accessed, the study looked at peripheral blood alone. TRBV28, TRBJ1-2 and TRBJ2-5 were preferentially used in persistent disease, while TRBV20-1 and TRBJ2-1 were favored in newly diagnosed disease. As a limitation, the authors acknowledged that the small sample size may reduce accuracy. Compared with newly diagnosed patients, patients with persistent Graves' disease had lower TCR Shannon entropy and fewer highly expanded clones, which suggests clonal expansion. Patients with persistent disease shared more public clonotypes (fewer than 3,000) than newly diagnosed patients did (approximately 970). Sequencing and analysis were limited to the TCR beta chain.

Regarding this clonotype: Its antigen is still unknown. No base qualities exist here, and no much larger clone lies one base off it.

The library was produced with multiplex PCR. This sample was sequenced with an Illumina HiSeq 4000. To build TCR beta libraries, CDR3 regions were amplified by Arm-PCR using iRepertoire HTBI primers. PCR products were gel purified before sequencing. The paper's processing steps were these. Across samples, roughly 60 TRBV and 15 or so TRBJ segments were identified and used for gene usage analysis of CDR3 amino acid clonotypes. Filtered high-quality paired reads were merged into contigs using COPE and FqMerger. Contigs were aligned with BLAST to IMGT TRBV, TRBD and TRBJ reference genes, and CDR3 was defined per IMGT. Any clonotype with a frequency above 0.1% was counted as a highly expanded clone. Shannon entropy was used to measure repertoire diversity, and the Gini coefficient was used to measure V-J evenness. A clonotype found in more than one individual was treated as public. TCRdb took the public reads, trimmed them with fastp at Q25, ran MiXCR for clone calling and kept in-frame beta chains. Each record represents a unique CDR3 protein, reported with the most common genes and DNA among its rows. TCRdb's processing, not the study's, gives the V and J calls here. For this sample the table gives fewer than 650,000 distinct CDR3 sequences, of which 15% to 20% were detected only once. Of the sample, 18% is held by the ten largest clones.

The sample's time point label, decoded: newly diagnosed GD, antithyroid drugs for less than 3 months. RNA was extracted from PBMCs in TRIzol for both TCR sequencing and RNA sequencing. The diagnosis of Graves' disease followed American Thyroid Association guidelines. Patients for the study were recruited at an endocrinology department in Xi'an, China. Each patient gave approximately 9.7 milliliters of peripheral blood, collected in an EDTA anticoagulant tube. PBMCs were isolated by Ficoll Paque Plus density gradient separation without further T cell sorting. An Agilent 2100 Bioanalyzer and agarose gel were used to assess RNA quality, and a NanoDrop 2000 was used to measure RNA concentration. CDR3 length: 15 amino acids, cysteine to phenylalanine. The only DNA kept is the CDR3, 45 bases in frame from the first base. Per the germline V gene, KGHSH is the CDR1 and LQKENI is the CDR2. For this chain, trimming is 3 bases at the V end and 3 bases at the J end, and the number of junction bases without a gene match is 6.

These data also featured in a second study, about T cells in Graves' hyperthyroidism and ophthalmopathy. The second publication reports: A patient counted as having stable Graves' hyperthyroidism if no progression to ophthalmopathy occurred over 18 months of follow-up. The hyperthyroidism patients were between 18 and 65 years old and newly diagnosed, with a disease duration of less than 2 months. Patients with uncontrolled infections, other autoimmune diseases, pregnancy or lactation were excluded. Diagnoses were established on the basis of clinical symptoms, serum thyroxine and TRAb, thyroid ultrasound, and orbital computed tomography. A first-round RT-PCR of the TCR CDR3 used the HTBI primer set with the Qiagen OneStep RT-PCR kit. Most expanded thyroid clonotypes (frequency above 0.001) were also detected in blood, a finding suggesting that blood repertoires may reflect thyroid immune responses. Ophthalmopathy was separated from stable hyperthyroidism by a 13 V-J signature model, with 87.88% sensitivity and about 84% specificity obtained in cross-validation and 80%/75% obtained in testing. In validation, the model predicted progression to ophthalmopathy with about 71% sensitivity and roughly 72% specificity, a median of about 6.7 months before onset. A discovery cohort of 95 to 100 patients, 43 with Graves' ophthalmopathy and more than 55 with stable Graves' hyperthyroidism, was used to find distinguishing TCR V-J signatures. Prospective prediction of ophthalmopathy was tested in an independent validation cohort consisting of some 19 hyperthyroidism patients and some 15 patients who later progressed to ophthalmopathy. The approximately 95 discovery patients were divided at random into training and test sets in a 7:3 ratio. In more than 5 Graves' hyperthyroidism patients, the study also compared T-cell repertoires from thyroid tissue with T-cell repertoires from blood. Following sampling, methimazole starting at 30 mg daily was given to hyperthyroidism patients, and high-dose intravenous methylprednisolone was given to ophthalmopathy patients. The libraries were constructed in a second round of multiplex PCR and then size-selected and purified. Libraries were sequenced paired-end with 100 bp reads on an Illumina HiSeq2000. Raw data were processed with SOAPnuke, discarding reads with adapters, uncalled bases, mean Phred below 15, or no exact constant-primer or identifier match. COPE v1.2.5 was used to merge high-quality paired reads, and clonotypes were defined as unique nucleotide sequences. MiTCR v1.1 was used to align the clonotypes against IMGT TRBV, TRBD and TRBJ reference segments. The analysis was restricted to V-J combinations with a frequency above 0.0001, which together covered 99% to 99.2% of the repertoires. The TCS score was defined as the ratio of F50 (clonal expansion) to E x V (chaos), calculated using BLOSUM62-based TCRdist between CDR3 peptides within each V-J. Welch's t-statistics and random forest reduced 500 to 650 V-J features to 10 to 15, which were used in a naive Bayes classifier (R e1071). Sample size was not statistically predetermined, and blinding of investigators to group allocation was not performed. The paper describes TCR Vbeta CDR3 sequencing of 135 peripheral blood samples, made up of 40 to 45 ophthalmopathy patients, over 70 hyperthyroidism patients and around 17 progressor patients.

This sequence was found in a woman in her thirties with Graves disease. Donor details come from another sample of the same person, matched by shared clones. Recombination joined TRBV18 with TRBJ2-7; 9 bases in the junction line up with TRBD1. The sample consisted of peripheral blood mononuclear cells (PBMCs), taken at new diagnosis, from a patient treated with antithyroid drugs. The CDR3 is CASSPQQGADYEQYF. The sequenced DNA: TGTGCCAGCTCACCTCAACAGGGGGCGGACTACGAGCAGTACTTC.